These T cell receptor beta chains were read from a single sample in a study of blood T cell repertoires in COVID-19. Method: immunoSEQ multiplex PCR; TCRdb's copy keeps in-frame clones and lacks some. The sample lists 210,000 or so clones; around 80% were seen once. Input material: peripheral blood. The receptors come from a woman aged 40 to 49 with acute or convalescent COVID-19. The CDR3 runs from the conserved cysteine through the conserved F or W. The order of the fields is clone size, V gene, J gene, D gene, CDR3 protein, CDR3 DNA. D genes are given only for firm matches. Clone size is shown for a subset of rows, as once, few, many or a class of expanded clone.

clone size: -; V gene: TRBV20-1; J gene: TRBJ1-5; D gene: -; CDR3 protein: CSASDRLQPQHF; CDR3 DNA: TGCAGTGCTAGTGACAGGTTACAGCCCCAGCATTTT
clone size: -; V gene: TRBV11-2; J gene: TRBJ2-1; D gene: -; CDR3 protein: CASGEGSYNEQFF; CDR3 DNA: TGTGCCAGCGGAGAGGGCTCCTACAATGAGCAGTTCTTC
clone size: -; V gene: TRBV7-9; J gene: TRBJ2-7; D gene: TRBD2; CDR3 protein: CASSGSTSATQYF; CDR3 DNA: TGTGCCAGCAGCGGCTCGACTAGCGCGACGCAGTACTTC
clone size: many; V gene: TRBV29-1; J gene: TRBJ1-1; D gene: TRBD1; CDR3 protein: CSHRQGATEAFF; CDR3 DNA: TGCAGCCACCGACAGGGGGCCACTGAAGCTTTCTTT
clone size: -; V gene: TRBV2; J gene: TRBJ1-2; D gene: -; CDR3 protein: CASSATREGYGYTF; CDR3 DNA: TGTGCCAGCAGTGCAACCAGGGAAGGGTATGGCTACACCTTC
clone size: -; V gene: TRBV5-5; J gene: TRBJ1-1; D gene: TRBD1; CDR3 protein: CASSLGTGGRDTEAFF; CDR3 DNA: TGTGCCAGCAGTTTGGGGACAGGGGGTAGGGACACTGAAGCTTTCTTT
clone size: -; V gene: TRBV7-9; J gene: TRBJ1-5; D gene: -; CDR3 protein: CASSRGNQPQHF; CDR3 DNA: TGTGCCAGCAGCCGGGGGAATCAGCCCCAGCATTTT
clone size: once; V gene: TRBV19; J gene: TRBJ1-5; D gene: -; CDR3 protein: CASSLPVRGNQPQHF; CDR3 DNA: TGTGCCAGTAGCCTCCCTGTGCGGGGGAATCAGCCCCAGCATTTT
clone size: many; V gene: TRBV2; J gene: TRBJ2-7; D gene: -; CDR3 protein: CASKGLASYEQYF; CDR3 DNA: TGTGCCAGCAAGGGACTCGCTTCCTACGAGCAGTACTTC
clone size: -; V gene: TRBV5-6; J gene: TRBJ2-1; D gene: -; CDR3 protein: CASSLEGGSSYNEQFF; CDR3 DNA: TGTGCCAGCAGCTTGGAAGGGGGAAGCTCCTACAATGAGCAGTTCTTC
clone size: -; V gene: TRBV27; J gene: TRBJ1-2; D gene: -; CDR3 protein: CASSASMVNYGYTF; CDR3 DNA: TGTGCCAGCAGCGCGAGCATGGTTAACTATGGCTACACCTTC
clone size: -; V gene: TRBV3-1/TRBV3-2; J gene: TRBJ2-3; D gene: TRBD2; CDR3 protein: CASSQWAGGVDTQYF; CDR3 DNA: TGTGCCAGCAGCCAGTGGGCGGGAGGGGTTGATACGCAGTATTTT
clone size: -; V gene: TRBV29-1; J gene: TRBJ1-1; D gene: -; CDR3 protein: CSVVRQARTEAFF; CDR3 DNA: TGCAGCGTTGTTCGACAGGCAAGGACTGAAGCTTTCTTT
clone size: -; V gene: TRBV5-1; J gene: TRBJ1-3; D gene: -; CDR3 protein: CASSGGNTIYF; CDR3 DNA: TGCGCCAGCAGCGGTGGCAACACCATATATTTT
clone size: once; V gene: TRBV19; J gene: TRBJ1-5; D gene: -; CDR3 protein: CASSIEGREAQPQHF; CDR3 DNA: TGTGCCAGTAGTATAGAGGGCAGGGAAGCCCAGCCCCAGCATTTT
clone size: -; V gene: TRBV4-1; J gene: TRBJ2-3; D gene: TRBD2; CDR3 protein: CASSGTSGRTDTQYF; CDR3 DNA: TGCGCCAGCAGCGGAACTAGCGGGAGGACAGATACGCAGTATTTT
clone size: -; V gene: TRBV7-2; J gene: TRBJ2-1; D gene: TRBD2; CDR3 protein: CASSSGGAVNEQFF; CDR3 DNA: TGTGCCAGCAGCTCGGGGGGGGCCGTCAATGAGCAGTTCTTC
clone size: -; V gene: TRBV15; J gene: TRBJ2-1; D gene: -; CDR3 protein: CATSRESGRSYNEQFF; CDR3 DNA: TGTGCCACCAGCAGGGAGTCGGGTCGTTCCTACAATGAGCAGTTCTTC